This T cell receptor beta chain was observed in a study of cytomegalovirus exposure and HLA in healthy donors. The PCR used 60 Vbeta and 13 Jbeta primers. Assay used: immunoSEQ multiplex PCR; TCRdb lists only in-frame clones, some missing. The data contain 50,000 to 55,000 clones, approximately 70% of them singletons. The germline V and J ends were trimmed by 3 bases and 0 bases, with 8 bases remaining between them. The CDR3 is 13 residues long. The V gene's germline CDR1 is GTSNPN and CDR2 SVGIG (reference sequence). The chain joins TRBV30 to TRBJ1-1; possible D gene TRBD1, 5 bases. Input material: PBMCs. The sequence was obtained from a woman aged 45-65 years in good health and CMV-seropositive. CDR3 coding DNA: TGTGCCTGGAGACTGACAGTGAACACTGAAGCTTTCTTT. Translation gives CAWRLTVNTEAFF.